These 22 T cell receptor beta chains originate from one sample sequenced in a study of OX40 agonist ivuxolimab in advanced cancers. Sequencing was performed with immunoSEQ multiplex PCR; in TCRdb, only in-frame clones are kept and a portion is missing. Among 70,000 to 95,000 clones listed, about 86% were seen once. Material: CD4+ or CD8+ T cells sorted from blood, obtained in a trial of the OX40 agonist ivuxolimab. The source of these receptors is an adult with an advanced solid tumor such as melanoma, head and neck, liver or kidney cancer.

The chain carries TRBV6-1 and TRBJ1-5; D unclear. Trimming shortened V by 7 bases and J by 0 bases, and 7 bases separated the two germline ends. Germline CDR1 is MNHNS and CDR2 is SASEGT. The CDR3 has 13 residues. CDR3 DNA sequence: TGTGCCAGCACCGTATATAGCAATCAGCCCCAGCATTTT. The encoded protein is CASTVYSNQPQHF.

V usage is TRBV28 and J usage is TRBJ1-2, with TRBD1 as a possible D gene (6 bases). CDR3 size: 14 residues. V was clipped by 8 bases and J by 8 bases, with 21 bases between them. CDR1 and CDR2 from the germline V gene are MDHEN and SYDVKM. The CDR3 here is CASDFLGGVRGYTF. CDR3 sequence (DNA): TGTGCCAGCGATTTTCTTGGGGGCGTGAGGGGCTACACCTTC.

The chain combines TRBV7-2 with TRBJ2-1, with D possibly matching TRBD2 (6 bases). The CDR3 extends over 14 amino acids. Trimming took 5 bases from V and 15 from J, leaving 23 bases between them. CDR1 is SGHTA and CDR2 is FQGNSA in the germline V gene. CDR3 amino acids: CASSKYGTTDGGFF. CDR3 bases: TGTGCCAGCAGCAAATACGGGACGACCGACGGGGGGTTCTTC.

V gene TRBV30 combines with J gene TRBJ1-2; possible D gene TRBD1, 5 bases. Trimming took off 7 bases at V and 8 bases at J, with 17 bases between the two ends. CDR3 size: 12 residues. The germline CDR1 and CDR2 sequences are GTSNPN and SVGIG (reference sequence). The DNA of the CDR3 is TGTGCCTCCTCCTTGACGAGGGGAGGCTACACCTTC. As protein: CASSLTRGGYTF.

The chain is built from TRBV7-2 and TRBJ1-5; D call uncertain. The CDR3 runs to 17 residues. V dropped 5 bases and J dropped 2 bases, with 19 bases sitting between them. Germline assignment: CDR1 SGHTA and CDR2 FQGNSA. The CDR3, as DNA: TGTGCCAGCAGCCTAGAAGATTGGACCGCCGGCAATCAGCCCCAGCATTTT. Amino acid sequence: CASSLEDWTAGNQPQHF.

The rearrangement links TRBV18 to TRBJ2-5, with no clear D. The V end was cut by 2 bases, the J end by 7 bases, with 11 bases between. Germline assignment: CDR1 KGHSH and CDR2 LQKENI. The length of the CDR3 is 13 residues. CDR3 DNA: TGTGCCAGCTCACCAGAGGCAGGCGGGACCCAGTACTTC. Translation: CASSPEAGGTQYF.

This chain connects TRBV14 to TRBJ1-1, with D hard to call. Germline V gene lookup returns CDR1 SGHDN and CDR2 FVKESK. Trimming cost V 1 base and J 5 bases, with 8 bases left between them. The CDR3 totals 13 residues. CDR3 bases: TGTGCCAGCAGCCAAGTTGGAGGTACTGAAGCTTTCTTT. Translated, it gives CASSQVGGTEAFF.

The V gene is TRBV11-2, the J gene TRBJ1-5; D unresolved. Germline CDR1 reads SGHAT; CDR2 reads FQNNGV. V was cut by 5 bases and J by 8 bases, with 13 bases left in between. CDR3 length equals 13 residues. CDR3 residues: CASSPTPGEPQHF. Here the CDR3 DNA reads TGTGCCAGCAGCCCGACCCCCGGCGAGCCCCAGCATTTT.

In its sample, this clone was seen once. The J gene is TRBJ2-7, the V gene TRBV28, with D possibly being TRBD1 (6 bases). Per the germline V gene, CDR1 is MDHEN and CDR2 is SYDVKM. V was trimmed by 4 bases and J by 4 bases, leaving 11 bases between them. The length of the CDR3 is 13 residues. CDR3 loop: CASSSGVGYEQYF. As DNA, the CDR3 is TGTGCCAGCAGTTCAGGGGTCGGTTACGAGCAGTACTTC. Full variable domain (remainder filled in from reference TRBV28 and TRBJ2-7): DVKVTQSSRYLVKRTGEKVFLECVQDMDHENMFWYRQDPGLGLRLIYFSYDVKMKEKGDIPEGYSVSREKKERFSLILESASTNQTSMYLCASSSGVGYEQYFGPGTRLTVT.

The chain is built from TRBV7-9 and TRBJ1-2, with TRBD1 identical over 9 bases. The germline V gene encodes CDR1 SEHNR and CDR2 FQNEAQ (reference sequence). The CDR3 spans 15 residues. The V gene end was trimmed by 5 bases and the J gene end by 6 bases; junction bases not matched to a gene: 10. This CDR3 is CASSAPGQGKNGYTF. The CDR3 DNA follows: TGTGCCAGCAGCGCACCGGGACAGGGTAAAAATGGCTACACCTTC.

DNA of the CDR3: TGTGCCAGCAGCGCGGACAGCCATCAGCCCCAGCATTTT. Its protein product is CASSADSHQPQHF. The chain employs TRBV5-6 and TRBJ1-5; D is possibly TRBD1 (6 bases). The germline V gene has CDR1 SGHDT and CDR2 YYEEEE. The ends were cut back, 4 bases at V and 5 bases at J, with 10 bases in the middle. CDR3 size: 13 residues.

The chain uses TRBV28 and TRBJ1-5; D may be TRBD1 (6 bases). With 8 bases removed from V and 2 bases from J, the gap between germline ends came to 13 bases. Looked up from germline, CDR1 is MDHEN and CDR2 is SYDVKM. The CDR3 is 14 residues long. The chain's CDR3 is CASQEGVGNQPQHF. CDR3 nucleotide sequence: TGTGCCAGCCAAGAGGGGGTGGGCAATCAGCCCCAGCATTTT.

This rearrangement joins TRBV19 to TRBJ2-2; 8 bases are shared with TRBD2. CDR3 length: 15 residues. Germline V gene data show CDR1 as LNHDA and CDR2 as SQIVND (reference sequence). Losses at the gene ends were 8 bases for V and 0 bases for J; bases not matched to a gene: 5. The CDR3 DNA reads as TGTGCCAGTGAATGGCGGGGGGCGAACACCGGGGAGCTGTTTTTT. Protein product: CASEWRGANTGELFF. Complete variable domain (other parts from reference TRBV19 and TRBJ2-2): DGGITQSPKYLFRKEGQNVTLSCEQNLNHDAMYWYRQDPGQGLRLIYYSQIVNDFQKGDIAEGYSVSREKKESFPLTVTSAQKNPTAFYLCASEWRGANTGELFFGEGSRLTVL.

The chain links TRBV30 to TRBJ2-7, with 9 bases matching TRBD1. This CDR3 spans 14 amino acids. Germline CDR1 is GTSNPN and CDR2 is SVGIG (reference sequence). The V and J ends lost 5 bases and 2 bases, in that order; junction bases with no gene match: 7. CDR3 bases: TGTGCCTGGGGAGTCGGGACAGGGCCCTACGAGCAGTACTTC. Its translation: CAWGVGTGPYEQYF. Supplemented by reference TRBV30 and TRBJ2-7, the full variable domain reads SQTIHQWPATLVQPVGSPLSLECTVEGTSNPNLYWYRQAAGRGLQLLFYSVGIGQISSEVPQNLSASRPQDRQFILSSKKLLLSDSGFYLCAWGVGTGPYEQYFGPGTRLTVT.

The genes are TRBV4-1 and TRBJ1-6; 7 nucleotides line up with TRBD1. This CDR3 comprises 18 residues. The V and J ends lost 1 base and 1 base, in that order; junction bases with no gene match: 7. Germline loops: CDR1 MGHRA, CDR2 YSYEKL. Written as DNA, the CDR3 is TGCGCCAGCAGCCAAGTAAGGGGGCGCGGGTCCTATAATTCACCCCTCCACTTT. As protein: CASSQVRGRGSYNSPLHF.

This chain links TRBV2 with TRBJ2-5; D might be TRBD1 (6 bases). The CDR3 is 13 residues long. Germline V gene lookup returns CDR1 SNHLY and CDR2 FYNNEI. Trimming took 8 bases from V and 5 from J, leaving 15 bases between them. Here the CDR3 reads CASGARGFETQYF. Here the CDR3 DNA reads TGTGCCAGCGGAGCCAGGGGATTCGAGACCCAGTACTTC.

The chain joins TRBV19 to TRBJ1-1, with D tentatively TRBD1 (5 bases). With 6 bases removed from V and 4 bases from J, the gap between germline ends came to 15 bases. Looked up from germline, CDR1 is LNHDA and CDR2 is SQIVND (reference sequence). The CDR3 is 14 amino acids. DNA for the CDR3: TGTGCCAGTAGACCCGCCCAGGGAGGCACTGAAGCTTTCTTT. It specifies CASRPAQGGTEAFF.

The chain recombines TRBV10-3 with TRBJ2-1; D assignment may be TRBD1 or TRBD2 (6 bases each). The CDR3 runs 16 residues. The V end was cut by 1 base, the J end by 7 bases, with 17 bases between. CDR1 and CDR2 (germline): ENHRY, SYGVKD. Written as DNA, the CDR3 is TGTGCCATCAGTGAGTACAGTGAGGGGGGATGGAATGAGCAGTTCTTC. It codes for CAISEYSEGGWNEQFF.

This clone was seen more than once but under ten times. This chain uses TRBV12-5 with TRBJ1-5; D gene uncertain. V shed 2 bases and J shed 0 bases, with 2 bases lying between them. In germline, CDR1 is LGHNT, CDR2 FRNRAP. There are 13 residues in the CDR3. The CDR3 DNA is TGTGCTAGTGGTTTGACTAGCAATCAGCCCCAGCATTTT. It encodes CASGLTSNQPQHF.

The sample holds a few counts of this clone. The genes are TRBV19 and TRBJ2-1, with 7 positions matching TRBD1. The CDR3 totals 13 residues. Germline CDR1 reads LNHDA; CDR2 reads SQIVND (reference sequence). With 4 bases clipped from V and 5 bases from J, the junction kept 2 bases outside the gene matches. CDR3 DNA sequence: TGTGCCAGTAGTAGGGGACAGAACAATGAGCAGTTCTTC. It yields the protein CASSRGQNNEQFF.

V is TRBV5-4 and J is TRBJ2-1; D is unclear. Trimming pared 4 bases from V and 7 bases from J, leaving 21 bases between. Germline lookup yields CDR1 SGHNT and CDR2 YYREEE (reference sequence). This CDR3 contains 16 residues. The CDR3 protein is CASSPRVPGGLNEQFF. In DNA form, the CDR3 reads TGTGCCAGCAGCCCGAGAGTTCCAGGTGGTCTGAATGAGCAGTTCTTC.

This clone was found once. The chain employs TRBV9 and TRBJ2-5; possible D gene TRBD1, 6 bases. The length of the CDR3 is 16 residues. CDR1 SGDLS and CDR2 YYNGEE come from the germline V gene. Trimming stripped 0 bases from V and 3 bases from J, with 15 bases between. The CDR3 region is CASSVGRGGIEETQYF. The CDR3 coding sequence is TGTGCCAGCAGCGTAGGACGAGGGGGAATCGAAGAGACCCAGTACTTC.